This is a list of T cell receptor beta chains from one sample in a study of cytomegalovirus exposure and HLA in healthy donors. Clones were read by immunoSEQ multiplex PCR, and TCRdb kept only the in-frame ones, dropping some. The sample consists of a few hundred thousand clones, 84% of them appearing once. The sequenced sample was PBMCs. The receptor source for this set is a woman in her 40s in good health and CMV-seropositive. CDR3s include the opening cysteine and the closing phenylalanine or tryptophan. Fields, in order: D gene, J gene, V gene, clone size, CDR3 protein, CDR3 DNA. The D gene is left open where the match is weak. Only part of the rows carry a size: once, few, many, or a class if the clone is expanded.

TRBD2,TRBJ2-7,TRBV6-4,many,CASSDSSGSSYEQYF,TGTGCCAGCAGTGACTCTAGCGGGAGCTCCTACGAGCAGTACTTC
TRBD1,TRBJ2-7,TRBV29-1,.,CSVIQGDFYEQYF,TGCAGCGTTATACAGGGGGATTTTTACGAGCAGTACTTC
.,TRBJ2-5,TRBV4-3,.,CASSQVANRVETQYF,TGCGCCAGCAGCCAAGTGGCTAACCGGGTTGAGACCCAGTACTTC
TRBD1,TRBJ1-5,TRBV19,.,CASSIETGYQPQHF,TGTGCCAGTAGTATCGAGACAGGGTATCAGCCCCAGCATTTT
TRBD1,TRBJ2-3,TRBV5-1,.,CASSSTGGEGTDTQYF,TGCGCCAGCAGCTCGACAGGGGGAGAAGGCACAGATACGCAGTATTTT
TRBD1,TRBJ2-7,TRBV5-4,.,CASSYPGTGYEQYF,TGTGCCAGCAGCTATCCCGGGACAGGGTACGAGCAGTACTTC
.,TRBJ2-7,TRBV19,.,CASSIGSSYEQYF,TGTGCCAGTAGTATCGGGTCCTCCTACGAGCAGTACTTC
.,TRBJ1-6,TRBV28,.,CASGQRGVSPLHF,TGTGCCAGCGGACAAAGGGGCGTTTCACCCCTCCACTTT
.,TRBJ1-4,TRBV30,.,CASRQELGKLFF,TGTGCCTCGCGACAGGAATTGGGAAAACTGTTTTTT
.,TRBJ2-7,TRBV18,few,CASSPPGILYEQYF,TGTGCCAGCTCACCACCCGGGATTCTCTACGAGCAGTACTTC
.,TRBJ2-1,TRBV18,.,CASSPDSNEQFF,TGTGCCAGCTCACCCGACTCGAATGAGCAGTTCTTC
TRBD2,TRBJ2-7,TRBV4-2,.,CASSPQATSVTYEQYF,TGTGCCAGCAGCCCACAAGCTACTAGCGTCACCTACGAGCAGTACTTC
.,TRBJ2-2,TRBV11-3,.,CASSVTTSSTGELFF,TGTGCCAGCAGCGTTACGACTAGTTCGACCGGGGAGCTGTTTTTT
.,TRBJ2-1,TRBV27,.,CASSLRGSSINEQFF,TGTGCCAGCAGTTTACGGGGGAGCTCGATCAATGAGCAGTTCTTC
TRBD1,TRBJ2-7,TRBV27,.,CASSPTGDSYEQYF,TGTGCCAGCAGTCCGACAGGGGACTCCTACGAGCAGTACTTC
.,TRBJ2-2,TRBV9,.,CASSVLTTGELFF,TGTGCCAGCAGCGTGTTGACTACCGGGGAGCTGTTTTTT
.,TRBJ2-7,TRBV28,few,CASRKQSSYEQYF,TGTGCCAGCAGAAAACAGAGCTCCTACGAGCAGTACTTC
TRBD2,TRBJ2-1,TRBV7-2,.,CASSLEASGRYEQFF,TGTGCCAGCAGCTTAGAGGCTAGCGGGAGATATGAGCAGTTCTTC
TRBD1,TRBJ1-1,TRBV5-1,.,CASSRSGTGATEAFF,TGCGCCAGCAGTCGGTCCGGGACAGGGGCCACTGAAGCTTTCTTT
.,TRBJ2-3,TRBV19,few,CASSREVLSTDTQYF,TGTGCCAGTAGTAGGGAGGTTCTGAGCACAGATACGCAGTATTTT
TRBD2,TRBJ2-4,TRBV9,.,CASSAREERNIQYF,TGTGCCAGCAGCGCCCGGGAGGAGAGGAACATTCAGTACTTC
.,TRBJ1-5,TRBV28,.,CASSSPDSKNQPQHF,TGTGCCAGCAGTTCACCCGACAGTAAAAATCAGCCCCAGCATTTT
.,TRBJ2-3,TRBV6-1,.,CASTLGLDSTDTQYF,TGTGCCAGCACCCTCGGACTTGATAGCACAGATACGCAGTATTTT